The present T cell receptor beta chain was sequenced within a study of identical twins. TCRdb itself ran the 5' RACE reads through MiXCR, one entry per CDR3 protein. The table records fewer than 550,000 distinct CDR3 sequences, approximately 15% of them present only once. This clonotype occurred many times. This sample also appeared in a second study, on yellow fever vaccine responses in identical twins.

Sequenced material: CD4+ T cells sorted from blood. This TCR was sampled from a woman under 30 in good health.

The CDR3 here is CASSLGGRGVSTDTQYF. The CDR3 nucleotides read TGTGCCAGCAGCTTGGGGGGACGCGGAGTTAGCACAGATACGCAGTATTTT. This chain joins TRBV12-3 or TRBV12-4 and TRBJ2-3, with a weak D call TRBD2 (6 bases). The V gene lost 6 bases and the J gene lost 0 bases, with 19 bases spanning the gap. This CDR3 has 17 amino acids.